This is a list of T cell receptor beta chains from one sample in a study of blood T cell repertoires in COVID-19. Repertoires were generated with immunoSEQ multiplex PCR, while TCRdb's copy carries only in-frame clones and drops some. Here the sample spans about 130,000 clones, approximately 83% being singletons. The sequencing input was peripheral blood. Receptor source: an elderly woman with acute or convalescent COVID-19. CDR3s include the opening cysteine and the closing phenylalanine or tryptophan. The D gene is left open where the match is weak. Clone sizes are given selectively: once, few, many, or a class where the clone is expanded.

CDR3 length	V gene	clone size	J gene	D gene	CDR3 protein	CDR3 DNA
15	TRBV2	-	TRBJ1-4	TRBD1	CASSSGQGRSEKLFF	TGTGCCAGCAGTTCGGGACAGGGAAGGAGTGAAAAACTGTTTTTT
15	TRBV7-2	once	TRBJ2-5	-	CASSLEGGSGETQYF	TGTGCCAGCAGCTTGGAAGGAGGGAGCGGCGAGACCCAGTACTTC
16	TRBV5-1	-	TRBJ2-2	TRBD1	CASSRTGTVNTGELFF	TGCGCCAGCAGCCGCACCGGGACAGTGAACACCGGGGAGCTGTTTTTT
15	TRBV19	-	TRBJ1-1	-	CASRKTTGWDTEAFF	TGTGCCAGTAGAAAAACGACGGGTTGGGACACTGAAGCTTTCTTT
14	TRBV20-1	-	TRBJ1-5	TRBD1	CSASGTGFLQPQHF	TGCAGTGCTAGTGGGACAGGATTCTTGCAGCCCCAGCATTTT
14	TRBV18	-	TRBJ2-7	-	CASAPGLGAYEQYF	TGTGCCAGCGCCCCGGGACTGGGAGCCTACGAGCAGTACTTC
15	TRBV10-3	-	TRBJ2-3	-	CAISVGGASTDTQYF	TGTGCCATCAGTGTAGGGGGGGCTAGCACAGATACGCAGTATTTT
15	TRBV6-5	-	TRBJ2-2	TRBD1	CASSWAGQGSGELFF	TGTGCCAGCAGTTGGGCGGGACAGGGGAGCGGGGAGCTGTTTTTT
14	TRBV18	-	TRBJ2-3	-	CASRNGGIPDTQYF	TGTGCCAGCCGAAATGGGGGGATCCCAGATACGCAGTATTTT
14	TRBV7-3	once	TRBJ1-6	-	CASSLGRNNSPLHF	TGTGCCAGCAGCTTAGGCAGGAATAATTCACCCCTCCACTTT
15	TRBV7-2	-	TRBJ1-4	-	CASSLQGAPNEKLFF	TGTGCCAGCAGCCTCCAAGGGGCCCCTAATGAAAAACTGTTTTTT
15	TRBV6-1	once	TRBJ1-2	TRBD1	CASSELGQRQYGYTF	TGTGCCAGCAGTGAACTGGGACAGAGGCAGTATGGCTACACCTTC
13	TRBV5-1	-	TRBJ2-7	TRBD1	CASRTGGLYEQYF	TGCGCCAGCAGGACAGGGGGCTTATACGAGCAGTACTTC
12	TRBV7-2	-	TRBJ1-1	-	CASSLEVSEAFF	TGTGCCAGCAGCTTGGAGGTTTCTGAAGCTTTCTTT
15	TRBV1	-	TRBJ2-2	-	CTSSQGSGNTGELFF	TGCACCAGCAGCCAAGGATCAGGGAACACCGGGGAGCTGTTTTTT
16	TRBV3-1/TRBV3-2	-	TRBJ2-3	TRBD2	CASSQVLAGGRTTQYF	TGTGCCAGCAGCCAAGTACTAGCGGGTGGAAGGACGACGCAGTATTTT
16	TRBV5-6	-	TRBJ2-2	-	CASSYTGRGYTGELFF	TGTGCCAGCAGCTACACAGGGCGCGGGTACACCGGGGAGCTGTTTTTT
16	TRBV10-1	-	TRBJ2-1	TRBD1	CASSELQGALYNEQFF	TGCGCCAGCAGTGAGTTACAGGGGGCCCTTTACAATGAGCAGTTCTTC
15	TRBV27	-	TRBJ2-5	TRBD1	CASSLWDRGQETQYF	TGTGCCAGCAGCTTATGGGACAGGGGGCAAGAGACCCAGTACTTC
17	TRBV6-2/TRBV6-3	-	TRBJ2-5	-	CASSYSIGKYRQETQYF	TGTGCCAGCAGTTACTCCATTGGCAAGTACAGGCAAGAGACCCAGTACTTC
13	TRBV6-4	-	TRBJ2-1	-	CASSLNTVNEQFF	TGTGCCAGCAGTCTTAATACGGTCAATGAGCAGTTCTTC
13	TRBV6-5	-	TRBJ1-5	-	CASRPVRNQPQHF	TGTGCCAGCAGACCGGTACGAAATCAGCCCCAGCATTTT
15	TRBV7-9	-	TRBJ2-3	-	CASSLSRRGTDTQYF	TGTGCCAGCAGCCTTAGTCGCCGGGGTACAGATACGCAGTATTTT
13	TRBV29-1	-	TRBJ1-1	-	CSVIRLLNTEAFF	TGCAGCGTCATCCGCCTACTGAACACTGAAGCTTTCTTT
19	TRBV1	-	TRBJ1-1	-	CTSSQDPQGQGKLGTEAFF	TGCACCAGCAGCCAAGATCCCCAAGGACAGGGGAAGTTAGGAACTGAAGCTTTCTTT
13	TRBV18	-	TRBJ1-2	-	CASSPDSNYGYTF	TGTGCCAGCTCACCGGACAGTAACTATGGCTACACCTTC
19	TRBV19	-	TRBJ2-4	TRBD1	CASSIDGSQGWGAKNIQYF	TGTGCCAGTAGTATAGATGGATCACAGGGGTGGGGGGCCAAAAACATTCAGTACTTC
13	TRBV19	once	TRBJ2-7	-	CASRGTLSYEQYF	TGTGCTAGTAGAGGGACTCTCTCCTACGAGCAGTACTTC
15	TRBV11-2	-	TRBJ2-2	-	CASSLLTLNTGELFF	TGTGCCAGCAGCTTATTGACACTGAACACCGGGGAGCTGTTTTTT
16	TRBV9	-	TRBJ1-2	TRBD1	CASSVHRDSMPIRYTF	TGTGCCAGCAGCGTCCACCGGGACAGCATGCCTATCCGCTACACCTTC
14	TRBV18	-	TRBJ1-2	TRBD1	CASSSSGGPAGYTF	TGTGCCAGCTCTTCATCAGGGGGCCCGGCTGGCTACACCTTC
12	TRBV5-1	-	TRBJ2-7	-	CASSFSGYEQYF	TGCGCCAGCAGCTTCTCAGGGTACGAGCAGTACTTC
16	TRBV3-1/TRBV3-2	few	TRBJ2-3	TRBD2	CASSPEGRGGTDTQYF	TGTGCCAGCAGCCCGGAGGGGCGGGGGGGAACAGATACGCAGTATTTT
14	TRBV3-1/TRBV3-2	-	TRBJ2-7	-	CASSLTRGPYEQYF	TGTGCCAGCAGCTTAACCCGAGGGCCATACGAGCAGTACTTC
18	TRBV4-3	-	TRBJ2-4	TRBD2	CASSPEGSGGMVKNIQYF	TGCGCCAGCAGTCCAGAGGGGAGCGGGGGCATGGTCAAAAACATTCAGTACTTC
15	TRBV6-2/TRBV6-3	-	TRBJ2-7	TRBD2	CASSYGRRGVYEQYF	TGTGCCAGCAGTTACGGCAGGCGGGGGGTCTACGAGCAGTACTTC
14	TRBV27	-	TRBJ1-2	-	CASSLEGFGYGYTF	TGTGCCAGCAGTTTAGAGGGCTTTGGCTATGGCTACACCTTC